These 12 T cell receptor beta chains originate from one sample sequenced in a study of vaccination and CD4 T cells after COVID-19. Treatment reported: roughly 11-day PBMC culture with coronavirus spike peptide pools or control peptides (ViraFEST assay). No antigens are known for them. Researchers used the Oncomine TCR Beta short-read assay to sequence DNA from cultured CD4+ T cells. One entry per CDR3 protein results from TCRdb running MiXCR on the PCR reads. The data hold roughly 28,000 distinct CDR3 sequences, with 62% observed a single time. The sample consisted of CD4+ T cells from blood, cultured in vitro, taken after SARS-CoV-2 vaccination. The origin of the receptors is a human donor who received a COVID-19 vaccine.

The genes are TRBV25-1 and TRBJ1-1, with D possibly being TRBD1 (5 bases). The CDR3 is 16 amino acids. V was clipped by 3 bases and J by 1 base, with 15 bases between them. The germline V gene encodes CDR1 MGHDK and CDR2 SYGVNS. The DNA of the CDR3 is TGTGCCAGCAGTGACCCCGGGGGTTGGGGGAACACTGAAGCTTTCTTT. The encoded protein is CASSDPGGWGNTEAFF.

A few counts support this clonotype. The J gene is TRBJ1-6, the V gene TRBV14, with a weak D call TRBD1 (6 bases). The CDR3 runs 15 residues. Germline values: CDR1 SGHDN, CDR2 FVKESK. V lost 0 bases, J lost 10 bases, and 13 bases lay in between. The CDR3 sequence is CASSQDRHRASPLHF. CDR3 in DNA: TGTGCCAGCAGCCAAGATCGGCACAGGGCATCACCCCTCCACTTT. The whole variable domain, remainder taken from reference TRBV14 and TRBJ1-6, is EAGVTQFPSHSVIEKGQTVTLRCDPISGHDNLYWYRRVMGKEIKFLLHFVKESKQDESGMPNNRFLAERTGGTYSTLKVQPAELEDSGVYFCASSQDRHRASPLHFGNGTRLTVT.

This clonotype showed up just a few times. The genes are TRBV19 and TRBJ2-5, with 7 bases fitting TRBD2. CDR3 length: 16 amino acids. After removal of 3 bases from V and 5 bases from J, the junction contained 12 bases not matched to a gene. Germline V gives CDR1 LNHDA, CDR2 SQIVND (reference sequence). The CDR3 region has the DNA TGTGCCAGTAGTATTCTGGCTAGCGGAGGAGGGGAGACCCAGTACTTC. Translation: CASSILASGGGETQYF.

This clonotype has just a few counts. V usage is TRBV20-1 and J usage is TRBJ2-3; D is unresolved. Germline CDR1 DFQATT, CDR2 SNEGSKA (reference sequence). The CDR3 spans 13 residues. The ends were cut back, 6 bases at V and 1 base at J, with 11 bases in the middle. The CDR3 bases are TGCAGTGCCAGACATCCAGGCACAGATACGCAGTATTTT. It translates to CSARHPGTDTQYF.

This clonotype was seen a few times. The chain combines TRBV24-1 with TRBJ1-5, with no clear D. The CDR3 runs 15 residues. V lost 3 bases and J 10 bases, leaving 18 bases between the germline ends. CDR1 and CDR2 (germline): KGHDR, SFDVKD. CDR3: CATSDTRGAIEPQHF. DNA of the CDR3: TGTGCCACCAGTGATACCCGGGGAGCCATAGAACCCCAGCATTTT.

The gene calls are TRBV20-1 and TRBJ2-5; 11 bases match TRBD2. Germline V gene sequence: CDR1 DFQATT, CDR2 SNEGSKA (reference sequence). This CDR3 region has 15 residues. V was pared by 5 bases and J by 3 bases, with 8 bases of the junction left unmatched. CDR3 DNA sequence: TGCAGTGCTTCCCAAATAGCGGGGGGGGAAGAGACCCAGTACTTC. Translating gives CSASQIAGGEETQYF.

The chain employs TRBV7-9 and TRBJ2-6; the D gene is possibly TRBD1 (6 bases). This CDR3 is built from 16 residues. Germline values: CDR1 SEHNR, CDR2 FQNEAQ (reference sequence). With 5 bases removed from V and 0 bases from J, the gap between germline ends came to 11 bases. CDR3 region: CASSGDKYSGANVLTF. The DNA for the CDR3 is TGTGCCAGCAGCGGGGACAAATACTCTGGGGCCAACGTCCTGACTTTC.

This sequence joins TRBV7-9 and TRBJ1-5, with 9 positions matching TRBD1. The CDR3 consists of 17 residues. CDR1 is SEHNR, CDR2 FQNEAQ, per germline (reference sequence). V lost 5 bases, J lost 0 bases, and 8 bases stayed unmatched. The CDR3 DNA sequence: TGTGCCAGCAGCCCCATGGCGGGACAGGGTAGCAATCAGCCCCAGCATTTT. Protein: CASSPMAGQGSNQPQHF.

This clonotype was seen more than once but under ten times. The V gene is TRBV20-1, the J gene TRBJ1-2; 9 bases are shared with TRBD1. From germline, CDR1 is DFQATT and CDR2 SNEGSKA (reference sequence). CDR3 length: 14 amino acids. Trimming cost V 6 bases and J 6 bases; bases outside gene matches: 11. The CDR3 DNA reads TGCAGTGCCGATTTCGGGACAGGGAACAATGGCTACACCTTC. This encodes CSADFGTGNNGYTF.

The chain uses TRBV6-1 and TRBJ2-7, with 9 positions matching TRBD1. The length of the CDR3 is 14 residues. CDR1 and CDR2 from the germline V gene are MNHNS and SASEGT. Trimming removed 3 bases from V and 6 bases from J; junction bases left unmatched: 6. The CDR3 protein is CASSEPGQGFEQYF. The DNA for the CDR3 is TGTGCCAGCAGTGAGCCGGGACAGGGTTTCGAGCAGTACTTC.

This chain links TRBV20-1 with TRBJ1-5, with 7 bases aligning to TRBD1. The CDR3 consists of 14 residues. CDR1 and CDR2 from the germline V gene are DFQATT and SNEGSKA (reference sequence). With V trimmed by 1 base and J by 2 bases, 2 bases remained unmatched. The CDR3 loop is CSARGQGGNQPQHF. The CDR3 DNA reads TGCAGTGCTAGAGGACAGGGAGGCAATCAGCCCCAGCATTTT.

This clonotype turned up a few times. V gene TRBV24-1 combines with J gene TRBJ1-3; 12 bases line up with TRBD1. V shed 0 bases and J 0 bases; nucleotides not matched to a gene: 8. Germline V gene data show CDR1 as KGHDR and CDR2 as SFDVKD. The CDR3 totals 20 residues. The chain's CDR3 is CATSDLYGTGGTYSGNTIYF. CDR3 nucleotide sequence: TGTGCCACCAGTGATTTGTATGGGACAGGGGGCACCTACTCTGGAAACACCATATATTTT.